This T cell receptor beta chain was recorded in a study of blood T cell repertoires in COVID-19. The overall study: From the United States, Italy and Spain came samples of acute and convalescent COVID-19. Sources were T cells, B-cell-depleted T cells, or PBMCs; the material itself was cDNA or gDNA.

The germline gives CDR1 MNHEY, CDR2 SVGAGI. The CDR3 totals 15 residues. With 6 bases clipped from V and 3 bases from J, the junction kept 8 bases outside the gene matches. Authors' methods: Nucleated cell number was recorded as an estimate derived from reference gene primer amplification. Assay used: immunoSEQ multiplex PCR; TCRdb lists only in-frame clones, some missing. V and J calls plus clone size are reproduced from that table; the DNA served to infer D and trimming. The data contain some 220,000 clones, 65% to 90% of them singletons. The rearrangement joins TRBV6-5 to TRBJ2-7; TRBD1 aligns across 10 bases. The sequence came from a man aged 45-65 years with active or convalescent COVID-19. Sequencing input: peripheral blood. CDR3 sequence (DNA): TGTGCCAGCAGGACGGGACAGGGGTCGTTCTACGAGCAGTACTTC. Translating gives CASRTGQGSFYEQYF.